The 19 T cell receptor beta chains reported below all come from one sample, sequenced in a study of OX40 agonist ivuxolimab in advanced cancers. Clones were sequenced by immunoSEQ multiplex PCR, and TCRdb holds only the in-frame ones, with some missing. The sample records tens of thousands of clones, approximately 90% being singletons. Sample: CD4+ or CD8+ T cells sorted from blood, taken in a trial of the OX40 agonist ivuxolimab. The receptors were gathered from an adult with an advanced solid tumor such as melanoma, head and neck, liver or kidney cancer.

V is TRBV7-2 and J is TRBJ1-5; the D is unclear. The CDR3 sequence is 12 residues long. The germline CDR1 and CDR2 sequences are SGHTA and FQGNSA. V was shortened by 3 bases and J by 3 bases, with 3 bases between the two germline ends. The CDR3 here is CASSLFNQPQHF. CDR3 sequence (DNA): TGTGCCAGCAGCTTGTTCAATCAGCCCCAGCATTTT.

The rearrangement uses TRBV10-1 and TRBJ1-5; D may be TRBD1 (5 bases). Germline values: CDR1 WNHNN, CDR2 SYGVQD (reference sequence). There are 12 residues in the CDR3. The V and J ends lost 2 bases and 7 bases respectively, with 6 bases between them. The CDR3 spells CASSEGDQPQHF. The CDR3 DNA follows: TGCGCCAGCAGTGAGGGGGACCAGCCCCAGCATTTT.

The gene calls are TRBV10-3 and TRBJ2-7; 11 bases match TRBD2. V shed 6 bases and J 0 bases; nucleotides not matched to a gene: 4. CDR1 is ENHRY and CDR2 is SYGVKD in the germline V gene. CDR3 length: 15 amino acids. The DNA of the CDR3 is TGTGCCATCAGACCCACTAGCGGGGGCTCCTACGAGCAGTACTTC. Translated: CAIRPTSGGSYEQYF.

The sample holds a few counts of this clone. Other DNA variants within this sample encode the same CDR3. The chain joins TRBV5-1 to TRBJ2-3, with 14 bases aligning to TRBD2. The germline V gene has CDR1 SGHRS and CDR2 YFSETQ. The junction had 9 bases not matched to a gene; V was cut back by 5 bases and J by 1 base. The CDR3 spans 18 residues. As DNA, the CDR3 is TGCGCCAGCAGTTCCGGGACTAGCGGGAGTATAGGCACAGATACGCAGTATTTT. Its protein product is CASSSGTSGSIGTDTQYF.

The V call is TRBV5-8, the J call TRBJ2-5; tentatively, D is TRBD1 (5 bases). The CDR3 is 14 amino acids. Germline-derived CDR1 and CDR2 are SGHTS and YDEGEE. V dropped 4 bases and J dropped 0 bases, with 10 bases sitting between them. For the CDR3, the DNA is TGTGCCAGCAGCGTAGACAGAAACCAAGAGACCCAGTACTTC. Translating it yields CASSVDRNQETQYF.

CDR3 in amino acids: CSARTVPEQFF. In DNA, the CDR3 is TGCAGTGCTAGGACTGTTCCGGAGCAGTTCTTC. The V gene is TRBV20-1, the J gene TRBJ2-1; D is undetermined. Deletions cut 3 bases from V and 10 bases from J, with 10 bases between. The CDR3 is 11 amino acids. Germline CDR1 DFQATT, CDR2 SNEGSKA (reference sequence).

The gene calls are TRBV10-3 and TRBJ2-2; 10 bases map to TRBD1. After removal of 6 bases from V and 0 bases from J, the junction contained 7 bases not matched to a gene. The CDR3 consists of 17 residues. Germline V gene data show CDR1 as ENHRY and CDR2 as SYGVKD. As DNA, the CDR3 is TGTGCCATCAGATCCGCGGACAGGGGGACGAACACCGGGGAGCTGTTTTTT. Translated, it gives CAIRSADRGTNTGELFF.

The chain employs TRBV2 and TRBJ2-7; D possibly corresponds to TRBD2 (6 bases). The CDR3 has 15 amino acids. Germline CDR1 is SNHLY and CDR2 is FYNNEI. Trimming removed 5 bases at V and 0 bases at J, with 14 bases between. The CDR3: CASSRLGGTSYEQYF. CDR3 DNA: TGTGCCAGCAGTCGCCTCGGCGGGACCTCCTACGAGCAGTACTTC. The variable domain in full, with the rest retrieved from reference TRBV2 and TRBJ2-7, is EPEVTQTPSHQVTQMGQEVILRCVPISNHLYFYWYRQILGQKVEFLVSFYNNEISEKSEIFDDQFSVERPDGSNFTLKIRSTKLEDSAMYFCASSRLGGTSYEQYFGPGTRLTVT.

V and J are TRBV7-2 and TRBJ1-5; no clear D gene. V lost 5 bases and J 7 bases, leaving 9 bases between the germline ends. This CDR3 is 12 amino acids long. CDR1 SGHTA and CDR2 FQGNSA come from the germline V gene. This chain's CDR3 is CASSLPYQPQHF. The CDR3 DNA reads TGTGCCAGCAGCCTACCGTACCAGCCCCAGCATTTT.

V is TRBV4-1 and J is TRBJ1-2, with D uncertain. Trimming removed 0 bases at V and 7 bases at J, with 9 bases between. The CDR3 is 13 residues long. Germline lookup yields CDR1 MGHRA and CDR2 YSYEKL. The CDR3 protein is CASSQDPTGGYTF. The DNA for the CDR3 is TGCGCCAGCAGCCAAGATCCCACGGGTGGCTACACCTTC.

This chain links TRBV5-1 with TRBJ1-2; D possibly corresponds to TRBD1 (6 bases). The V end was cut by 0 bases, the J end by 0 bases, with 9 bases between. This CDR3 comprises 15 residues. Germline CDR1 reads SGHRS; CDR2 reads YFSETQ. CDR3 nucleotide sequence: TGCGCCAGCAGCTTGGCCGGACAGCCTAACTATGGCTACACCTTC. Residues: CASSLAGQPNYGYTF.

The V call is TRBV18, the J call TRBJ2-5, with 8 bases matching TRBD2. The CDR3 contains 16 residues. V shed 0 bases and J 3 bases; nucleotides not matched to a gene: 6. Germline loops: CDR1 KGHSH, CDR2 LQKENI. CDR3: CASSPPKPGLEETQYF. Here the CDR3 DNA reads TGTGCCAGCTCACCACCGAAACCGGGACTAGAAGAGACCCAGTACTTC. The variable domain in full, completed from reference TRBV18 and TRBJ2-5, reads NAGVMQNPRHLVRRRGQEARLRCSPMKGHSHVYWYRQLPEEGLKFMVYLQKENIIDESGMPKERFSAEFPKEGPSILRIQQVVRGDSAAYFCASSPPKPGLEETQYFGPGTRLLVL.

The V and J genes are TRBV5-1 and TRBJ1-4, with D tentatively TRBD1 (5 bases). CDR3 length equals 14 residues. Germline V gene sequence: CDR1 SGHRS, CDR2 YFSETQ. V gave up 6 bases and J gave up 7 bases, with 16 bases separating them. The CDR3 DNA reads as TGCGCCAGCAACCCCTCGGGGGGTGGTGAAAAACTGTTTTTT. Amino acid sequence: CASNPSGGGEKLFF.

V is TRBV5-1 and J is TRBJ1-6; D is unresolved. The CDR3 sequence is 18 residues long. Looked up from germline, CDR1 is SGHRS and CDR2 is YFSETQ. Between the trimmed V and J ends, which lost 4 bases and 0 bases, there was a span of 17 bases. CDR3 nucleotide sequence: TGCGCCAGCAGCCCGAAGGGAAGGGCGAGCTCCTATAATTCACCCCTCCACTTT. Protein: CASSPKGRASSYNSPLHF.

V and J are TRBV29-1 and TRBJ2-5, with 9 bases fitting TRBD1. This CDR3 contains 15 residues. Germline V CDR1 and CDR2: SQVTM, ANQGSEA. Trimming removed 4 bases from V and 5 bases from J; junction bases left unmatched: 11. The CDR3 bases are TGCAGCGTTGGGGGGGGACAGGGAATCTGGGAGACCCAGTACTTC. Translating gives CSVGGGQGIWETQYF.

Here the CDR3 reads CASSPRQANTEAFF. The DNA of the CDR3 is TGTGCCAGCAGCCCACGACAGGCGAACACTGAAGCTTTCTTT. The V gene is TRBV5-4, the J gene TRBJ1-1, with a weak D call TRBD1 (6 bases). From germline, CDR1 is SGHNT and CDR2 YYREEE (reference sequence). This CDR3 is 14 amino acids long. V was cut by 4 bases and J by 1 base, with 11 bases left in between.

In this sample, this clone turned up a few times. V gene TRBV19 combines with J gene TRBJ1-5; maybe TRBD1 (6 bases). The CDR3 is 15 residues long. V shed 5 bases and J shed 6 bases, with 17 bases lying between them. Germline lookup yields CDR1 LNHDA and CDR2 SQIVND (reference sequence). The CDR3: CASSPRWGAGQPQHF. The DNA of the CDR3 is TGTGCCAGTAGTCCCCGATGGGGGGCGGGTCAGCCCCAGCATTTT.

This rearrangement joins TRBV6-6 to TRBJ1-4; the match to TRBD1 covers 7 bases. Germline V gene sequence: CDR1 MNHNY, CDR2 SVGAGI (reference sequence). V gave up 6 bases and J gave up 3 bases; unmatched junction bases: 4. The CDR3 has 14 residues. In nucleotides, the CDR3 is TGTGCCAGCAGCCGACAGGGAGCTAATGAAAAACTGTTTTTT. Translated, it gives CASSRQGANEKLFF.

This clone has a single count. V gene TRBV9 combines with J gene TRBJ2-4; 10 nucleotides match TRBD1. With V trimmed by 0 bases and J by 3 bases, 3 bases remained unmatched. Germline V gives CDR1 SGDLS, CDR2 YYNGEE. CDR3 length: 16 amino acids. CDR3 sequence reads: CASSVGGQGFKNIQYF. CDR3 sequence (DNA): TGTGCCAGCAGCGTAGGGGGACAGGGGTTCAAAAACATTCAGTACTTC.